This passage covers 11 T cell receptor beta chains from one sample sequenced in a study of cytomegalovirus exposure and HLA in healthy donors. The PCR ran on 60 Vbeta and 13 Jbeta primers. The table came from immunoSEQ multiplex PCR; TCRdb's copy has only in-frame clones and leaves some out. The table shows 80,000 to 100,000 clones, with under 75% occurring only once. Sequencing input: PBMCs. The receptors shown here come from a female donor in good health and CMV-seronegative.

CDR3 in DNA: TGTGCCAGCAGGACGGGGGTTGGTGAAAAACTGTTTTTT. Translated: CASRTGVGEKLFF. This chain connects TRBV6-6 to TRBJ1-4; the D gene is possibly TRBD1 (5 bases). CDR1 and CDR2 from the germline V gene are MNHNY and SVGAGI (reference sequence). The CDR3 covers 13 residues. V lost 6 bases and J lost 7, with 12 bases in between.

V is TRBV2 and J is TRBJ2-7; D perhaps matches TRBD2 (7 bases). Trimming took 7 bases from V and 3 from J, leaving 16 bases between them. The CDR3 runs 14 residues. Germline lookup yields CDR1 SNHLY and CDR2 FYNNEI. The CDR3 loop is CASTGGRSGYEQYF. The CDR3 nucleotides are TGTGCCAGCACGGGGGGCCGGTCGGGCTACGAGCAGTACTTC. The full variable domain, completed using reference TRBV2 and TRBJ2-7, is EPEVTQTPSHQVTQMGQEVILRCVPISNHLYFYWYRQILGQKVEFLVSFYNNEISEKSEIFDDQFSVERPDGSNFTLKIRSTKLEDSAMYFCASTGGRSGYEQYFGPGTRLTVT.

This chain connects TRBV14 to TRBJ2-2; D is unresolved. The CDR3 contains 15 residues. CDR1 SGHDN and CDR2 FVKESK come from the germline V gene. Between the trimmed V and J ends, which lost 1 base and 4 bases, there was a span of 10 bases. The CDR3 bases are TGTGCCAGCAGCCAAGGGGTAGGAGTCACCGGGGAGCTGTTTTTT. Its protein is CASSQGVGVTGELFF.

This chain uses TRBV27 with TRBJ2-1; weak D call: TRBD2 (6 bases). The CDR3 covers 15 residues. V lost 2 bases, J lost 4 bases, and 12 bases lay in between. Germline V gives CDR1 MNHEY, CDR2 SMNVEV (reference sequence). The CDR3, as DNA: TGTGCCAGCAGTTTAGGGCTAGCGCCTTACAATGAGCAGTTCTTC. Translating gives CASSLGLAPYNEQFF.

The chain joins TRBV7-9 to TRBJ2-4; 10 bases are a match to TRBD1. CDR1 is SEHNR and CDR2 is FQNEAQ in the germline V gene (reference sequence). Trimming at V came to 4 bases and at J to 8 bases, leaving 11 bases not matched to a gene. The CDR3 is 16 residues long. The CDR3 sequence is CASSSDRTGGWDIQYF. In DNA form, the CDR3 reads TGTGCCAGCAGCTCCGATCGGACAGGGGGGTGGGACATTCAGTACTTC.

This chain links TRBV29-1 with TRBJ2-5; D is unresolved. The V and J ends lost 4 bases and 0 bases respectively, with 3 bases between them. Germline assignment: CDR1 SQVTM and CDR2 ANQGSEA. CDR3 length: 11 amino acids. The CDR3 region has the DNA TGCAGCGTTGCTCACCAAGAGACCCAGTACTTC. Its translation is CSVAHQETQYF.

The rearrangement uses TRBV11-2 and TRBJ2-3; unclear D gene. V was clipped by 0 bases and J by 3 bases, with 7 bases between them. This CDR3 is built from 14 residues. The germline V gene has CDR1 SGHAT and CDR2 FQNNGV. The CDR3 spells CASSLDVSTDTQYF. CDR3 nucleotide sequence: TGTGCCAGCAGCTTAGATGTGTCAACAGATACGCAGTATTTT.

This clone has a handful of counts. The J gene is TRBJ1-4, the V gene TRBV30; D is possibly TRBD1 (5 bases). Germline CDR1 GTSNPN, CDR2 SVGIG (reference sequence). Trimming stripped 4 bases from V and 2 bases from J, with 14 bases between. The CDR3 is 15 amino acids. The CDR3 DNA is TGTGCCTGGAACCCCATGGGGGGGACTAATGAAAAACTGTTTTTT. Its translation: CAWNPMGGTNEKLFF. Full variable domain (outside the CDR3, taken from reference TRBV30 and TRBJ1-4): SQTIHQWPATLVQPVGSPLSLECTVEGTSNPNLYWYRQAAGRGLQLLFYSVGIGQISSEVPQNLSASRPQDRQFILSSKKLLLSDSGFYLCAWNPMGGTNEKLFFGSGTQLSVL.

This chain uses TRBV7-9 with TRBJ1-2, with D uncertain. Germline CDR1 and CDR2: SEHNR and FQNEAQ (reference sequence). The CDR3 runs to 13 residues. Trimming removed 0 bases at V and 4 bases at J, with 6 bases between. CDR3 in DNA: TGTGCCAGCAGCTTAGCCGAGGGCTATGGCTACACCTTC. Translating it yields CASSLAEGYGYTF.

This CDR3 is CASSDSRGGYNEQFF. The CDR3 bases are TGTGCCAGCAGTGACTCACGGGGAGGCTACAATGAGCAGTTCTTC. The chain recombines TRBV6-4 with TRBJ2-1; D is perhaps TRBD2 (6 bases). The CDR3 has 15 residues. V was trimmed by 0 bases and J by 3 bases, leaving 9 bases between them. CDR1 and CDR2 (germline): MRHNA, SNTAGT.

This sequence joins TRBV11-2 and TRBJ2-1; D is unclear. The CDR3 is 13 residues long. The V gene lost 7 bases and the J gene lost 2 bases, with 9 bases spanning the gap. From germline, CDR1 is SGHAT and CDR2 FQNNGV. The CDR3 region is CASNTNPYNEQFF. CDR3 in DNA: TGTGCCAGCAACACAAATCCCTACAATGAGCAGTTCTTC. Based on the CDR3 plus reference TRBV11-2 and TRBJ2-1, the full variable domain is EAGVAQSPRYKIIEKRQSVAFWCNPISGHATLYWYQQILGQGPKLLIQFQNNGVVDDSQLPKDRFSAERLKGVDSTLKIQPAKLEDSAVYLCASNTNPYNEQFFGPGTRLTVL.